These 11 T cell receptor beta chains came from one sample sequenced in a study of blood T cell repertoires in COVID-19. Method: immunoSEQ multiplex PCR; TCRdb's copy keeps in-frame clones and lacks some. The sample holds almost 250,000 clones, roughly 86% seen once. What was sequenced was peripheral blood. The receptor source for this set is a woman of 80 years or more with COVID-19, enrolled during active disease.

V usage is TRBV7-2 and J usage is TRBJ1-3, with D possibly matching TRBD1 (6 bases). The CDR3 has 16 amino acids. Germline V gene sequence: CDR1 SGHTA, CDR2 FQGNSA. V shed 6 bases and J shed 2 bases, with 17 bases lying between them. CDR3 bases: TGTGCCAGCAGTTCTACCGGGACACACACTGGAAACACCATATATTTT. Residues: CASSSTGTHTGNTIYF.

This clone turned up a few times. The sample holds other DNA sequences that translate to the same CDR3. The chain uses TRBV3-1 (or the pseudogene TRBV3-2) and TRBJ2-7; 10 positions agree with TRBD2. The CDR3 has 15 residues. With 4 bases clipped from V and 1 base from J, the junction kept 4 bases outside the gene matches. Germline loops: CDR1 LGHDT, CDR2 YNNKEL (reference sequence). The CDR3 loop is CASSPNSGGSYEQYF. The CDR3 DNA reads TGTGCCAGCAGCCCTAATAGCGGGGGGTCCTACGAGCAGTACTTC.

The V and J genes are TRBV3-1 (or the pseudogene TRBV3-2) and TRBJ1-1; 8 nucleotides agree with TRBD1. Trimming at V came to 4 bases and at J to 1 base, leaving 11 bases not matched to a gene. Germline V CDR1 and CDR2: LGHDT, YNNKEL (reference sequence). The CDR3 has 17 residues. The CDR3 DNA is TGTGCCAGCAGCCCCGACCAGTTAGGGACAGGGAACACTGAAGCTTTCTTT. Protein: CASSPDQLGTGNTEAFF.

The V call is TRBV19, the J call TRBJ1-3; 9 nucleotides match TRBD1. Germline trimming cut 9 bases from V and 1 base from J; bases unmatched to any gene: 4. CDR1 and CDR2 from the germline V gene are LNHDA and SQIVND (reference sequence). This CDR3 has 14 amino acids. The CDR3 reads CASRTGASGNTIYF. CDR3 nucleotides: TGTGCCAGCAGGACAGGGGCGTCTGGAAACACCATATATTTT.

This chain joins TRBV6-1 and TRBJ2-5, with TRBD2 matching 7 bases. The CDR3 consists of 16 residues. Germline trimming cut 4 bases from V and 1 base from J; bases unmatched to any gene: 9. The germline gives CDR1 MNHNS, CDR2 SASEGT. The CDR3 loop is CASSVVSGEFQETQYF. Written as DNA, the CDR3 is TGTGCCAGCAGTGTTGTCAGCGGGGAGTTCCAAGAGACCCAGTACTTC.

This chain links TRBV4-1 with TRBJ2-5; 8 bases match TRBD2. The junction had 5 bases not matched to a gene; V was cut back by 0 bases and J by 5 bases. From germline, CDR1 is MGHRA and CDR2 YSYEKL. This CDR3 region has 15 residues. The CDR3 nucleotides are TGCGCCAGCAGCCAAGATGGTAGCGGGGCTGAGACCCAGTACTTC. Translated: CASSQDGSGAETQYF.

This clone was recorded only once. V usage is TRBV28 and J usage is TRBJ1-1; D is perhaps TRBD1 (6 bases). The germline CDR1 and CDR2 sequences are MDHEN and SYDVKM. The CDR3 totals 15 residues. V dropped 6 bases and J dropped 4 bases, with 18 bases sitting between them. The CDR3, as DNA: TGTGCCAGCAGCCCAGCGACAGGAATGAGCACTGAAGCTTTCTTT. It encodes CASSPATGMSTEAFF.

This chain connects TRBV11-2 to TRBJ2-6, with 9 bases lining up with TRBD2. The ends lost 4 bases at V and 0 bases at J; junction bases unmatched: 10. The CDR3 loop spans 19 amino acids. Per the germline V gene, CDR1 is SGHAT and CDR2 is FQNNGV. DNA for the CDR3: TGTGCCAGCAGCTCTAAAAGGCTAGCGGGGCCCTCTGGGGCCAACGTCCTGACTTTC. It specifies CASSSKRLAGPSGANVLTF.

The genes are TRBV28 and TRBJ1-5; TRBD1 matches 8 bases. Germline V gene lookup returns CDR1 MDHEN and CDR2 SYDVKM. V was clipped by 6 bases and J by 0 bases; unmatched bases: 7. The CDR3 loop spans 16 amino acids. This CDR3 reads CASSPVGQGSNQPQHF. The CDR3 DNA is TGTGCCAGCAGCCCCGTCGGACAGGGTAGCAATCAGCCCCAGCATTTT.

The chain joins TRBV5-4 to TRBJ1-1; 7 bases are a match to TRBD1. The germline V gene encodes CDR1 SGHNT and CDR2 YYREEE (reference sequence). CDR3 length equals 14 residues. V was pared by 3 bases and J by 6 bases, with 8 bases of the junction left unmatched. CDR3 in amino acids: CASSSRDRVSEAFF. CDR3 DNA sequence: TGTGCCAGCAGCTCCCGGGACAGAGTGTCTGAAGCTTTCTTT.

This clone was seen a single time. The chain employs TRBV30 and TRBJ1-4; no firm D call. CDR3 size: 14 residues. The germline V gene has CDR1 GTSNPN and CDR2 SVGIG (reference sequence). V was clipped by 5 bases and J by 5 bases, with 15 bases between them. CDR3 DNA sequence: TGTGCCTGGTCCTCCATCGGACTGAATGAAAAACTGTTTTTT. It yields the protein CAWSSIGLNEKLFF.